This TCR beta chain stems from a study of blood T cells in healthy people across ages. Broader study findings: Long-lived donors carried more naive CD4+ cells and greater diversity than aged donors.

The trim removed 5 bases at V and 4 bases at J, leaving 8 bases unmatched. The CDR3 runs to 15 residues. CDR1 is SGHAT, CDR2 FQNNGV, per germline. A minimum of 6.5 million PBMCs was isolated per sample. PCR was performed a second time for roughly 7 to 11 cycles using a sample-barcoded 5' primer and a J-beta primer mix. Every cDNA molecule bore a tag from a template-switch adaptor containing 12 random nucleotides. TCRdb re-called the 5' RACE reads with MiXCR, one entry per CDR3 protein. The table lists around 1,500,000 distinct CDR3 sequences, about 30% of them singletons. This clonotype showed up just a few times. Its target is not known.

Sequencing used blood. The TCR was taken from a woman aged 25 to 39 in good health. The chain couples TRBV11-2 to TRBJ2-3, with 8 bases identical to TRBD1. DNA of the CDR3: TGTGCCAGCAGCCGGTGGCAGGGGGCCCCAGATACGCAGTATTTT. Its protein product is CASSRWQGAPDTQYF.